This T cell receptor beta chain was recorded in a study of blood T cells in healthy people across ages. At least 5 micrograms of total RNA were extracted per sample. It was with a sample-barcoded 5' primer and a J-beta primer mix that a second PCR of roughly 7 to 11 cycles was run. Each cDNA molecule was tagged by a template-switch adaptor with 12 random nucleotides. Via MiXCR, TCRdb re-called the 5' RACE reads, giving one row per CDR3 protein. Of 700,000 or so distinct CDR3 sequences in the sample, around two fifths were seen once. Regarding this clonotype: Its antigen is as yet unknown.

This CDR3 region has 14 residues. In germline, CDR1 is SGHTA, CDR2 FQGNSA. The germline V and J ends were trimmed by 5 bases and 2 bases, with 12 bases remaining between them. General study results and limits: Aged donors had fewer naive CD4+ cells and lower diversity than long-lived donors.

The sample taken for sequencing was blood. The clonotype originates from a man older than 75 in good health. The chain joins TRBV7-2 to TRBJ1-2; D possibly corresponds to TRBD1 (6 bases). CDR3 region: CASSHSGANYGYTF. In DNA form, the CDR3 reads TGTGCCAGCAGCCATTCAGGGGCGAACTATGGCTACACCTTC.